The rows below give T cell receptor beta chains drawn from one sample of a study of response to subunit inactivated influenza vaccine. TCRdb used MiXCR to reprocess the RT-PCR reads, holding one entry per CDR3 protein. Among 650,000 to 800,000 distinct CDR3 sequences, approximately 14% were seen once, and the ten largest hold 6.5% to 8.5%. The sample was PBMCs from blood, taken around 14 days before vaccination. Source of these receptors: a man over 45 who received an inactivated influenza vaccine. Each CDR3 is given with its conserved first and last residue. A D gene is named only where the DNA matches it firmly. A row's size may be missing; if present it is once, few, many or a size class.

D gene	J gene	V gene	clone size	CDR3 DNA	CDR3 protein
.	TRBJ2-7	TRBV30	few	TGTGCCTGGGGAAACTACGAGCAGTACTTC	CAWGNYEQYF
.	TRBJ2-2	TRBV7-2	few	TGTGCCAGCAGCTTAGGTCCCGGGGACACCGGGGAGCTGTTTTTT	CASSLGPGDTGELFF
.	TRBJ1-4	TRBV5-6	few	TGTGCCAGCAGCTTCGGAGACTCAACTAATGAAAAACTGTTTTTT	CASSFGDSTNEKLFF
TRBD2	TRBJ2-5	TRBV10-3	.	TGTGCCATCAGTGACCCAGGGACTAGCGGGGAGGAGACCCAGTACTTC	CAISDPGTSGEETQYF
.	TRBJ1-2	TRBV10-3	.	TGTGCCATCAGTGAGCGGGGGTTAGCTAACTATGGCTACACCTTC	CAISERGLANYGYTF
TRBD2	TRBJ2-1	TRBV29-1	many	TGCAGCGTTCAACTAGCGGGGGGGCGGGGTGAGCAGTTCTTC	CSVQLAGGRGEQFF
.	TRBJ1-2	TRBV28	few	TGTGCCAGCAGTTTAACCATCCTCTATGGCTACACCTTC	CASSLTILYGYTF
.	TRBJ2-7	TRBV7-9	.	TGTGCCAGCAGCTTACTTGGGACGTCACCTTCTGGCGAGCAGTACTTC	CASSLLGTSPSGEQYF
.	TRBJ2-7	TRBV7-9	.	TGTGCCAGCAGCGATACAGGGACACTACGATACGAGCAGTACTTC	CASSDTGTLRYEQYF
.	TRBJ1-4	TRBV11-2	few	TGTGCCAGCAGCTTACCCCCCTGGCAGCTCCCAACGGGTCCAACTAATGAAAAACTGTTTTTT	CASSLPPWQLPTGPTNEKLFF
.	TRBJ2-5	TRBV7-2	few	TGTGCCAGCAGCTCCCGGGGATGGGGACGACAAGAGACCCAGTACTTC	CASSSRGWGRQETQYF
.	TRBJ1-2	TRBV9	.	TGTGCCAGCAGCGGTCCCAGTTTTGGCTGCACCTTC	CASSGPSFGCTF
TRBD1	TRBJ1-1	TRBV20-1	few	TGCAGTGCCCTTCGACAGGGGGTTGTGAACACTGAAGCTTTCTTT	CSALRQGVVNTEAFF
.	TRBJ1-3	TRBV7-8	.	TGTGCCAGCAGCTTAGCGGGGAGGGGAAACACCATATATTTT	CASSLAGRGNTIYF
TRBD1	TRBJ1-2	TRBV27	.	TGTGCCAGCAGGGGCCGGGACAGGGAAGTATACACCTTC	CASRGRDREVYTF
.	TRBJ1-5	TRBV20-1	few	TGCAGTGCTACTAAGACGGGGATGCGCAATCAGCCCCAGCATTTT	CSATKTGMRNQPQHF
TRBD2	TRBJ2-3	TRBV10-3	few	TGTGCCATCAGTGAGTCTAGCGGGAGTAGCACAGATACGCAGTATTTT	CAISESSGSSTDTQYF
.	TRBJ2-2	TRBV15	.	TGTGCCACCAGCAGACCAACCTCAGGTGATAGAACCGGGGAGCTGTTTTTT	CATSRPTSGDRTGELFF
.	TRBJ2-7	TRBV3-1	few	TGTGCCAGCAGCCAGTTTTTTGGGGGCTACGAGCAGTACTTC	CASSQFFGGYEQYF
TRBD2	TRBJ2-2	TRBV4-3	.	TGCGCCAGCAGCCAAACCGGGGGGGCGGCCGGGGAGCTGTTTTTT	CASSQTGGAAGELFF
TRBD2	TRBJ2-7	TRBV5-5	.	TGTGCCAGCAGCTTTGGGCTAGCGGGAGGAGTCTACGAGCAGTACTTC	CASSFGLAGGVYEQYF
.	TRBJ2-7	TRBV29-1	.	TGCAGCGTCCGGGGCCCCAGGGACGAGCAGTACTTC	CSVRGPRDEQYF
TRBD2	TRBJ2-1	TRBV11-1	.	TGTGCCAGCAGCTTAGCGTACGAGGCTAGCGGGAGATCCCCGGTCGAGCAGTTCTTC	CASSLAYEASGRSPVEQFF
TRBD1	TRBJ1-5	TRBV20-1	few	TGCAGTGCTAGAGCCCCAGGGGGGAATCAGCCCCAGCATTTT	CSARAPGGNQPQHF
TRBD1	TRBJ2-1	TRBV10-1	.	TGCGCCAGCAGCGACCCGGGACAGGAGGTAACGAATGAGCAGTTCTTC	CASSDPGQEVTNEQFF
.	TRBJ2-2	TRBV5-1	many	TGCGCCAGCAGCACGGGACAGAACACCGGGGAGCTGTTTTTT	CASSTGQNTGELFF
.	TRBJ2-4	TRBV12-3/TRBV12-4	few	TGTGCCAGCAGTCTTCAGGAGGGGCAAAACATTCAGTACTTC	CASSLQEGQNIQYF
.	TRBJ2-1	TRBV20-1	few	TGCAGTGCTAGGATGCCAGCCTACAATGAGCAGTTCTTC	CSARMPAYNEQFF
.	TRBJ2-2	TRBV20-1	many	TGCAGTGCTAGAGGCCCAGAGGCGAACACCGGGGAGCTGTTTTTT	CSARGPEANTGELFF
TRBD1	TRBJ1-2	TRBV5-5	.	TGTGCCAGCAGCCCCTACTACAGGGGGTCGGACTATGGCTACACCTTC	CASSPYYRGSDYGYTF
.	TRBJ1-1	TRBV20-1	few	TGCAGTGCTAGCGGTCGTCCGGGGCGAGCTTTCTTT	CSASGRPGRAFF
TRBD2	TRBJ2-3	TRBV7-2	few	TGTGCCAGCAGCTCGCACGGTGGGGGGGGGGGCACAGATACGCAGTATTTT	CASSSHGGGGGTDTQYF
.	TRBJ2-3	TRBV29-1	few	TGCAGCTCCCTGGGACAAGTCACAGATACGCAGTATTTT	CSSLGQVTDTQYF
.	TRBJ1-1	TRBV29-1	many	TGCAGCGTGGGAGGGGGGGACACTGAAGCTTTCTTT	CSVGGGDTEAFF
TRBD1	TRBJ1-1	TRBV5-1	few	TGCGCCAGCAGCAGGAGAAGACAGGGGCTCCAACGAGACACTGAAGCTTTCTTT	CASSRRRQGLQRDTEAFF
.	TRBJ1-1	TRBV4-1	.	TGCGCCAGCAGCCTAGAACCGACGAACACTGAAGCTTTCTTT	CASSLEPTNTEAFF
.	TRBJ1-2	TRBV29-1	few	TGCAGCGCCGGAGGTCGCCCCGGGAATAACTATGGCTACACCTTC	CSAGGRPGNNYGYTF
.	TRBJ1-1	TRBV9	many	TGTGCCAGCAGCGTAGGCTCCGGGTGGAGAGGGGACACTGAAGCTTTCTTT	CASSVGSGWRGDTEAFF
.	TRBJ2-7	TRBV19	few	TGTGCCAGTAACCGAGCGGGCCTCGGACCCTACGAGCAGTACTTC	CASNRAGLGPYEQYF
TRBD2	TRBJ2-1	TRBV7-3	.	TGTGCCAGCAGCATGGGAGCGGGAGGACTGTACAATGAGCAGTTCTTC	CASSMGAGGLYNEQFF
TRBD1	TRBJ2-3	TRBV7-2	few	TGTGCCAGCAGCGGCCCCGGGACAGGGGAAGCCATTACGCAGTATTTT	CASSGPGTGEAITQYF
.	TRBJ2-7	TRBV10-3	few	TGTGCCATCAGGGACCTGAGCTACGAGCAGTACTTC	CAIRDLSYEQYF
TRBD2	TRBJ2-7	TRBV20-1	.	TGCAGTGCCTCGACTAGCGGGGGCTACGAGCAGTACTTC	CSASTSGGYEQYF
.	TRBJ1-1	TRBV4-1	few	TGCGCCAGCAGCCAAGTAGAGAGGGCAGGGGAAGAGGAAGCTTTCTTT	CASSQVERAGEEEAFF
TRBD2	TRBJ2-7	TRBV20-1	.	TGCAGTGCTAGGAAACTAGCGGGAGGCAGTGAGCAGTACTTC	CSARKLAGGSEQYF
TRBD2	TRBJ2-3	TRBV20-1	.	TGCAGTGCTAGGGACGCGGTAGCGGGGAGCACAGATACGCAGTATTTT	CSARDAVAGSTDTQYF
.	TRBJ1-4	TRBV27	.	TGTGCCAGCAGTTTAACCCCAGCAACTAATGAAAAACTGTTTTTT	CASSLTPATNEKLFF
TRBD2	TRBJ2-1	TRBV29-1	.	TGCAGCGTTGAGTTGAGGCGGGAGTGGAATGAGCAGTTCTTC	CSVELRREWNEQFF
TRBD1	TRBJ1-5	TRBV6-2/TRBV6-3	.	TGTGCCAGCAGATGGACAGGGGGGAGCAATCAGCCCCAGCATTTT	CASRWTGGSNQPQHF
TRBD2	TRBJ2-3	TRBV20-1	few	TGCAGCCCAGGCCTCGCGGGGGAGGACCCTTTCACAGATACGCAGTATTTT	CSPGLAGEDPFTDTQYF
.	TRBJ2-3	TRBV7-8	.	TGTGCCAGCAGCTCCAGCGAATCGGGACCATACACAGATACGCAGTATTTT	CASSSSESGPYTDTQYF
TRBD1	TRBJ1-5	TRBV20-1	many	TGCAGTGCTACACAGGGGGGCCTAAATCAGCCCCAGCATTTT	CSATQGGLNQPQHF
.	TRBJ2-7	TRBV6-5	few	TGTGCCAGCAGTTACTCTTTGAGCGGTAGCTCCTACGAGCAGTACTTC	CASSYSLSGSSYEQYF
.	TRBJ1-2	TRBV3-1	many	TGTGCCAGCAGCCAAGCCGGGACCTCAAGGAACTATGGCTACACCTTC	CASSQAGTSRNYGYTF
.	TRBJ2-6	TRBV7-9	.	TGTGCCAGCAGCTTATTCGGTGCTGGGGCCAACGTCCTGACTTTC	CASSLFGAGANVLTF
TRBD2	TRBJ2-1	TRBV2	.	TGTGCCAGTCACAAACTAGCGGGGAAATTCAATGAGCAGTTCTTC	CASHKLAGKFNEQFF
TRBD1	TRBJ2-7	TRBV6-2/TRBV6-3	.	TGTGCCAGCAGTTACTCGACGACCCCCCGGACAGGGGGTTACGAGCAGTACTTC	CASSYSTTPRTGGYEQYF
TRBD1	TRBJ1-1	TRBV5-1	.	TGCGCCAGCAGCTCGAGTGAGGGGGCGCGGGTGAACACTGAAGCTTTCTTT	CASSSSEGARVNTEAFF
TRBD1	TRBJ2-7	TRBV12-3/TRBV12-4	many	TGTGCCAGCAGTACAAAGGGACAGGGGGCTGGCGAGCAGTACTTC	CASSTKGQGAGEQYF
TRBD1	TRBJ2-7	TRBV10-3	.	TGTGCCATCAGTGAGGGGACAGGGGTTGTGAAGCAGTACTTC	CAISEGTGVVKQYF